The T cell receptor beta chain under discussion was sequenced for a study of blood T cell repertoires in COVID-19. Looking at the study overall: Acute-phase and convalescent COVID-19 samples originated in the United States, Italy and Spain. T cells, B-cell-depleted T cells, or PBMCs provided the cDNA or gDNA that served as material.

The germline V gene encodes CDR1 KGHDR and CDR2 SFDVKD. The CDR3 has 16 residues. Original processing methods: Reference gene primer amplification in the assay estimated nucleated cell counts. Clones were sequenced by immunoSEQ multiplex PCR, and TCRdb holds only the in-frame ones, with some missing. Clonal size and the V and J genes are those of that table, whereas D and trimming came from the DNA. The sample shows over 400,000 clones, approximately 85% of them seen only once. Points on this clone: At one of its ends the junction is not consistent with the germline gene, which may arise from a read error. Other DNA sequences in this sample translate to the same CDR3.

The receptor's source is a human donor in a cohort sampled during active COVID-19. The chain employs TRBV24-1 and TRBJ2-5; 8 nucleotides agree with TRBD1. Material for sequencing was peripheral blood. This CDR3 is CATSDWGTGLQETQYF. CDR3 coding DNA: TGTGCCACTAGTGATTGGGGGACAGGTTTACAAGAGACCCAGTACTTC.